This TCR beta chain is from a study of T cells in Graves' hyperthyroidism and ophthalmopathy. The CDR3 loop spans 13 amino acids. V was trimmed by 2 bases and J by 11 bases, leaving 18 bases between them. Germline CDR1 and CDR2: DFQATT and SNEGSKA (reference sequence). Uncontrolled infection, other autoimmune disease, pregnancy or lactation excluded patients. This clonotype showed up many times. There were TCR beta CDR3 regions amplified from RNA transcripts. A set of HTBI primers served as the primers for a first-round RT-PCR of the TCR CDR3. TCRdb ran MiXCR on the multiplex PCR reads and lists one entry per CDR3 protein. The sample lists fewer than 500,000 distinct CDR3 sequences, roughly 14% occurring once.

The V call is TRBV20-1, the J call TRBJ2-5, with D possibly TRBD1 on 6 matching bases. This TCR derives from a woman between 25 and 40 years old with Graves' ophthalmopathy. Sequenced sample: blood. The CDR3 is CSARWDTSGKQYF. Here the CDR3 DNA reads TGCAGTGCTAGATGGGACACCTCTGGGAAACAGTACTTC.